This T cell receptor (beta chain) appears in the sequencing data of a study of T cell clonality in common variable immunodeficiency. This CDR3 region has 13 residues. Germline V gene lookup returns CDR1 SGHKS and CDR2 YYEKEE (reference sequence). V was shortened by 4 bases and J by 6 bases, with 11 bases between the two germline ends. CVID and control samples used equivalent genomic DNA input. Clones were sequenced by immunoSEQ multiplex PCR, and TCRdb holds only the in-frame ones, with some missing. The repertoire shows about 35,000 clones, none seen only once; the top ten take more than 2.5%. The sample holds many counts of this clone. What it binds is unknown. The read gets to within 3 residues of the CDR3 end, and the germline J gene fills in the rest. Study conclusions and caveats: Authors noted CVID clonality's cause needs subpopulation repertoire sequencing. In common variable immunodeficiency, TCR beta chains reportedly carried fewer deletions and N-nucleotide insertions.

The gene calls are TRBV5-5 and TRBJ2-4; TRBD1 might be the D (6 bases). The TCR sequence derives from a person between 18 and 75 years old in good health. Sequenced input: peripheral blood mononuclear cells. The covered CDR3 bases are TGTGCCAGCAGCCAAATCAGGGGAAACATT. Its protein product is CASSQIRGNI. The CDR3 in its entirety is CASSQIRGNIQYF.